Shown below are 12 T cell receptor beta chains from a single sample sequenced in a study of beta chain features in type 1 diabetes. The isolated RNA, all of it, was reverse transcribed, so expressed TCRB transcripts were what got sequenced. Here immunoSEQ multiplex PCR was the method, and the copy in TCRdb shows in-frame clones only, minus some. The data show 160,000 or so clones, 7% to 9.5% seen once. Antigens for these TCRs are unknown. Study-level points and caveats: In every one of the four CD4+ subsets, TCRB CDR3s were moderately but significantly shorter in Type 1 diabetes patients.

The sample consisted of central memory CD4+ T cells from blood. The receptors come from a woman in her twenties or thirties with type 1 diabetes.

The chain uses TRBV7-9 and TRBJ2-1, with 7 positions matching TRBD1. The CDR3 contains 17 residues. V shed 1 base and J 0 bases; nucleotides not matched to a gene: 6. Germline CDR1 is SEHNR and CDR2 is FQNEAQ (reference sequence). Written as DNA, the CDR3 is TGTGCCAGCAGCTTAGTCTCGACAGGGAGCTCCTACAATGAGCAGTTCTTC. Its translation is CASSLVSTGSSYNEQFF.

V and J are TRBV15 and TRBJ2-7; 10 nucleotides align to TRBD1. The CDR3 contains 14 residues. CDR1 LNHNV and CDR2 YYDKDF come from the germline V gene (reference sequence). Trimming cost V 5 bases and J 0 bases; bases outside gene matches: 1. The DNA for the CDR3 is TGTGCCACCAGCTGGGACAGGGGCTCCTACGAGCAGTACTTC. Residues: CATSWDRGSYEQYF.

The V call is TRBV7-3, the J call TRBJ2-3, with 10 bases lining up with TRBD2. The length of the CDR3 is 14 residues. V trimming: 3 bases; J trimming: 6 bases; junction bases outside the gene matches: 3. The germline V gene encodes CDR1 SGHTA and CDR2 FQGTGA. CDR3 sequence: CASSLGTSVDTQYF. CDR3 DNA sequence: TGTGCCAGCAGCTTGGGGACTAGCGTGGATACGCAGTATTTT. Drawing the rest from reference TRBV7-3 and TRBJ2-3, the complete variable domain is GAGVSQTPSNKVTEKGKYVELRCDPISGHTALYWYRQSLGQGPEFLIYFQGTGAADDSGLPNDRFFAVRPEGSVSTLKIQRTERGDSAVYLCASSLGTSVDTQYFGPGTRLTVL.

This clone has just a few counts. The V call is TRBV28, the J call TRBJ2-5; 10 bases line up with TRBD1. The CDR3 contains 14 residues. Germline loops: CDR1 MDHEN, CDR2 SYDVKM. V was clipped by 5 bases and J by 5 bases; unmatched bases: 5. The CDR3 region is CASSDRGRGETQYF. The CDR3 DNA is TGTGCCAGCAGTGACAGGGGGCGCGGGGAGACCCAGTACTTC.

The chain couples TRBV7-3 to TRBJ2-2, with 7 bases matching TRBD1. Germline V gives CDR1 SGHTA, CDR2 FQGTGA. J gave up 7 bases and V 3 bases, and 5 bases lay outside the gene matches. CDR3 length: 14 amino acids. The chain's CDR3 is CASSFGQVLGELFF. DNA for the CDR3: TGTGCCAGCAGCTTCGGACAGGTCCTCGGGGAGCTGTTTTTT. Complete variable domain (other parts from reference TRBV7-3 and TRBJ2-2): GAGVSQTPSNKVTEKGKYVELRCDPISGHTALYWYRQSLGQGPEFLIYFQGTGAADDSGLPNDRFFAVRPEGSVSTLKIQRTERGDSAVYLCASSFGQVLGELFFGEGSRLTVL.

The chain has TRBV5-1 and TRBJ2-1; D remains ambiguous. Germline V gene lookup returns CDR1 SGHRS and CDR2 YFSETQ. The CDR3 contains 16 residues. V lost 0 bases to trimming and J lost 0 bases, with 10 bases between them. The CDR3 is CASSLESFRSYNEQFF. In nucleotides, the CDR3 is TGCGCCAGCAGCTTGGAATCTTTTCGCTCCTACAATGAGCAGTTCTTC.

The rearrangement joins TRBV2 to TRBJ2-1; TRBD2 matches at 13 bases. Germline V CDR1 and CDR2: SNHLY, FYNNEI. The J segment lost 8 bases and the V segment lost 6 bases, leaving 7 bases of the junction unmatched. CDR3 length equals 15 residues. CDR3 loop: CASRELAGGGDEQFF. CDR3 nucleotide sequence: TGTGCCAGCAGGGAACTAGCGGGAGGGGGGGATGAGCAGTTCTTC.

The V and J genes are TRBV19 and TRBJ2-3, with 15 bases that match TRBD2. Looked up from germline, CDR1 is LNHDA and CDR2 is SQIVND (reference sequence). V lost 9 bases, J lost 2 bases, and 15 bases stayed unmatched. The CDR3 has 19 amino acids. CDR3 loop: CASRGKPGLAGGITDTQYF. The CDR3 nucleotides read TGTGCCAGCCGGGGGAAGCCGGGACTAGCGGGAGGTATCACAGATACGCAGTATTTT.

The CDR3 nucleotides are TGTGCCAGCGCCAACGACAGGAACTATGGCTACACCTTC. It specifies CASANDRNYGYTF. The chain employs TRBV28 and TRBJ1-2, with D possibly being TRBD1 (6 bases). The germline V gene encodes CDR1 MDHEN and CDR2 SYDVKM. The germline V and J ends were trimmed by 8 bases and 2 bases, with 12 bases remaining between them. The CDR3 has 13 amino acids.

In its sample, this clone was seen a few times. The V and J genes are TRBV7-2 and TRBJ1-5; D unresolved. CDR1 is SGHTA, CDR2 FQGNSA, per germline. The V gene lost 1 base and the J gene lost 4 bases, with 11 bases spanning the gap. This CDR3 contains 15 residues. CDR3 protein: CASSLGGLANQPQHF. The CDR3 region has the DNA TGTGCCAGCAGCTTAGGAGGGCTGGCAAATCAGCCCCAGCATTTT.

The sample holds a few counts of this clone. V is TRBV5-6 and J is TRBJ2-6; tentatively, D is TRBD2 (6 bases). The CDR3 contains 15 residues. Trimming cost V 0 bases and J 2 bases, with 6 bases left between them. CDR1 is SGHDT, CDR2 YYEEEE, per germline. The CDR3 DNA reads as TGTGCCAGCAGCTTGGCGGGGGCTGGGGCCAACGTCCTGACTTTC. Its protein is CASSLAGAGANVLTF.

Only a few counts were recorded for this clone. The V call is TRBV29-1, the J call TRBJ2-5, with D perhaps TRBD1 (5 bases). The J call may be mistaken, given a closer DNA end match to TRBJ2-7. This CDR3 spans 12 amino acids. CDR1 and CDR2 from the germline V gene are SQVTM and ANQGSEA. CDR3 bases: TGCAGCGTTGCAGGCAGGGCGGACGAGCAGTACTTC. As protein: CSVAGRADEQYF.